One sample yielded the 28 T cell receptor beta chains listed below, sequenced in a study of neoadjuvant anti-PD-1 for oral cavity cancer. Sequencing was performed with immunoSEQ multiplex PCR; in TCRdb, only in-frame clones are kept and a portion is missing. The data show roughly 12,000 clones, roughly 70% seen once. The source material was tumor tissue, sampled before nivolumab (anti-PD-1) treatment. Every receptor here comes from a person between 40 and 85 years old with oral cavity squamous cell carcinoma. The donor label of this sample is uncertain.

The chain is built from TRBV19 and TRBJ1-1; no firm D call. Germline CDR1 reads LNHDA; CDR2 reads SQIVND (reference sequence). The CDR3 spans 16 residues. V gave up 3 bases and J gave up 0 bases, with 14 bases separating them. The CDR3, as DNA: TGTGCCAGTAGTATGGTCGGGGAGAGGATGAACACTGAAGCTTTCTTT. This sequence encodes CASSMVGERMNTEAFF.

The rearrangement joins TRBV5-1 to TRBJ2-1; D might be TRBD1 (5 bases). Germline CDR1 SGHRS, CDR2 YFSETQ. CDR3 length: 12 amino acids. Trimming pared 2 bases from V and 7 bases from J, leaving 7 bases between. CDR3 DNA: TGCGCCAGCAGCTTCTCAGGGAATGAGCAGTTCTTC. Amino acids: CASSFSGNEQFF.

This clone was picked up a small number of times. This chain connects TRBV6-6 to TRBJ2-4; 10 nucleotides line up with TRBD1. The ends lost 2 bases at V and 4 bases at J; junction bases unmatched: 5. The germline V gene encodes CDR1 MNHNY and CDR2 SVGAGI (reference sequence). The CDR3 length is 16 residues. The CDR3 loop is CASSYTEGQGKNIQYF. The CDR3 DNA follows: TGTGCCAGCAGTTACACAGAGGGACAGGGGAAAAACATTCAGTACTTC.

The chain combines TRBV28 with TRBJ2-3, with D perhaps TRBD2 (5 bases). The CDR3 sequence is 15 residues long. Trimming took 5 bases from V and 2 from J, leaving 14 bases between them. The germline V gene has CDR1 MDHEN and CDR2 SYDVKM. Here the CDR3 reads CASSRREFNTDTQYF. The CDR3 coding sequence is TGTGCCAGCAGTAGAAGGGAGTTTAACACAGATACGCAGTATTTT.

This chain links TRBV6-6 with TRBJ2-5; D gene ambiguous. Trimming took 0 bases from V and 4 from J, leaving 9 bases between them. The CDR3 is 14 amino acids. Germline V gene lookup returns CDR1 MNHNY and CDR2 SVGAGI (reference sequence). The CDR3 sequence is CASSYSGVVETQYF. The DNA for the CDR3 is TGTGCCAGCAGTTACTCTGGAGTGGTAGAGACCCAGTACTTC.

The chain is built from TRBV4-1 and TRBJ2-5, with D possibly matching TRBD2 (5 bases). V was cut by 4 bases and J by 5 bases, with 14 bases left in between. This CDR3 spans 14 amino acids. The germline V gene encodes CDR1 MGHRA and CDR2 YSYEKL. CDR3 DNA: TGCGCCAGCAGCCTTATTACTCGGAGGGAGACCCAGTACTTC. Encoded protein: CASSLITRRETQYF.

This chain joins TRBV9 and TRBJ2-5; 9 bases fit TRBD1. The junction had 9 bases not matched to a gene; V was cut back by 4 bases and J by 5 bases. The germline V gene encodes CDR1 SGDLS and CDR2 YYNGEE. The CDR3 is 15 residues long. DNA of the CDR3: TGTGCCAGCAGCTCCCGAGGGGACAGGGAGGAGACCCAGTACTTC. Encoded protein: CASSSRGDREETQYF.

This chain connects TRBV25-1 to TRBJ2-3; no firm D call. The CDR3 is 15 residues long. The V gene lost 7 bases and the J gene lost 0 bases, with 14 bases spanning the gap. Germline CDR1 is MGHDK and CDR2 is SYGVNS. CDR3 sequence reads: CASTSVYGSTDTQYF. CDR3 bases: TGTGCCAGCACCTCTGTTTACGGGAGCACAGATACGCAGTATTTT.

V and J are TRBV28 and TRBJ2-5, with D uncertain. CDR3 length: 13 residues. Between the trimmed V and J ends, which lost 6 bases and 2 bases, there was a span of 10 bases. The germline V gene has CDR1 MDHEN and CDR2 SYDVKM. The CDR3 loop is CASSSPAQETQYF. CDR3 DNA sequence: TGTGCCAGCAGCTCCCCGGCTCAAGAGACCCAGTACTTC.

The chain carries TRBV6-1 and TRBJ1-2; 9 bases line up with TRBD1. Losses at the gene ends were 7 bases for V and 4 bases for J; bases not matched to a gene: 7. This CDR3 has 14 amino acids. Germline CDR1 and CDR2: MNHNS and SASEGT. The chain's CDR3 is CASTVRQGVYGYTF. The CDR3 DNA follows: TGTGCCAGCACCGTTCGACAGGGGGTCTATGGCTACACCTTC.

The CDR3 bases are TGTGCCAGTAGTATGGGTTTTGGGAGGGAGACCCAGTACTTC. Encoded protein: CASSMGFGRETQYF. The chain uses TRBV19 and TRBJ2-5; possibly TRBD2 for D (6 bases). Trimming took off 3 bases at V and 5 bases at J, with 13 bases between the two ends. The germline V gene has CDR1 LNHDA and CDR2 SQIVND (reference sequence). The CDR3 totals 14 residues.

This clone was observed a few times. This rearrangement joins TRBV2 to TRBJ1-2; TRBD1 matches at 7 bases. With V trimmed by 6 bases and J by 4 bases, 5 bases remained unmatched. The CDR3 length is 13 residues. Per germline, CDR1 SNHLY and CDR2 FYNNEI. The CDR3, as DNA: TGTGCCAGCAGCAAAGGGACAGTCTATGGCTACACCTTC. This encodes CASSKGTVYGYTF.

This chain connects TRBV19 to TRBJ2-4; D call uncertain. Germline CDR1 and CDR2: LNHDA and SQIVND (reference sequence). V dropped 7 bases and J dropped 3 bases, with 4 bases sitting between them. The CDR3 has 11 amino acids. The CDR3 spells CASKYKNIQYF. The CDR3 coding sequence is TGTGCCAGTAAATACAAAAACATTCAGTACTTC.

CDR3 residues: CASSIRGADGYTF. CDR3 DNA: TGTGCCAGTAGTATTCGGGGGGCGGATGGCTACACCTTC. The J gene is TRBJ1-2, the V gene TRBV19; tentatively, D is TRBD1 (6 bases). The V end lost 3 bases, the J end lost 6 bases, and 11 bases lay between the germline ends. Germline V gene data show CDR1 as LNHDA and CDR2 as SQIVND (reference sequence). The CDR3 has 13 residues.

This clone rates as medium-sized. The chain carries TRBV9 and TRBJ2-1; D unresolved. Deletions cut 0 bases from V and 9 bases from J, with 4 bases between. CDR1 SGDLS and CDR2 YYNGEE come from the germline V gene. The CDR3 totals 11 residues. The CDR3 is CASSVAGEQFF. CDR3 coding DNA: TGTGCCAGCAGCGTAGCCGGTGAGCAGTTCTTC.

The chain links TRBV2 to TRBJ2-7; 9 nucleotides match TRBD1. The CDR3 is made up of 13 amino acids. Trimming at V came to 8 bases and at J to 0 bases, leaving 2 bases not matched to a gene. The germline gives CDR1 SNHLY, CDR2 FYNNEI. In DNA, the CDR3 is TGTGCCAGCTGGGGACAGGGCTCCTACGAGCAGTACTTC. Translation gives CASWGQGSYEQYF. The full variable domain, with the rest looked up from reference TRBV2 and TRBJ2-7, is EPEVTQTPSHQVTQMGQEVILRCVPISNHLYFYWYRQILGQKVEFLVSFYNNEISEKSEIFDDQFSVERPDGSNFTLKIRSTKLEDSAMYFCASWGQGSYEQYFGPGTRLTVT.

This sequence joins TRBV7-2 and TRBJ1-2; D remains ambiguous. This CDR3 comprises 13 residues. V gave up 3 bases and J gave up 0 bases, with 5 bases separating them. Germline V CDR1 and CDR2: SGHTA, FQGNSA. CDR3 nucleotide sequence: TGTGCCAGCAGCTTGGAGGCTAACTATGGCTACACCTTC. This codes for CASSLEANYGYTF.

This clone showed up just a few times. The chain employs TRBV27 and TRBJ2-1, with D perhaps matching TRBD2 (7 bases). CDR1 and CDR2 from the germline V gene are MNHEY and SMNVEV (reference sequence). This CDR3 comprises 15 residues. V shed 8 bases and J shed 4 bases, with 18 bases lying between them. CDR3 DNA sequence: TGTGCCAGCGCCCAGGTAGAGGGGGGGTACAATGAGCAGTTCTTC. It encodes CASAQVEGGYNEQFF.

The CDR3 is CASRTGPRGSPLHF. The DNA for the CDR3 is TGTGCCAGCAGAACAGGGCCTAGGGGGTCACCCCTCCACTTT. This sequence joins TRBV5-4 and TRBJ1-6; weak D call: TRBD1 (6 bases). Germline assignment: CDR1 SGHNT and CDR2 YYREEE (reference sequence). The CDR3 runs 14 residues. Trimming took off 5 bases at V and 10 bases at J, with 16 bases between the two ends.

J is TRBJ1-3 and V is TRBV6-5; D is unclear. CDR1 and CDR2 (germline): MNHEY, SVGAGI. V gave up 6 bases and J gave up 1 base, with 7 bases separating them. The CDR3 extends over 13 amino acids. This CDR3 is CASSRDSGNTIYF. The CDR3 nucleotides read TGTGCCAGCAGCCGAGATTCTGGAAACACCATATATTTT.

This clone appeared a few times. This chain connects TRBV5-6 to TRBJ1-5; D is unclear. V lost 4 bases and J 2 bases, leaving 19 bases between the germline ends. This CDR3 contains 17 residues. Germline assignment: CDR1 SGHDT and CDR2 YYEEEE. The CDR3 DNA follows: TGTGCCAGCAGCCTATATACGGGGAGAGGAGGCAATCAGCCCCAGCATTTT. Translation: CASSLYTGRGGNQPQHF.

The rearrangement links TRBV30 to TRBJ2-7; perhaps TRBD1 as D (5 bases). CDR3 size: 12 residues. Deletions cut 1 base from V and 6 bases from J, with 10 bases between. The germline V gene has CDR1 GTSNPN and CDR2 SVGIG (reference sequence). CDR3 amino acids: CAWSEIGAEQYF. The CDR3 DNA is TGTGCCTGGAGTGAGATAGGGGCCGAGCAGTACTTC. Looking up the rest from reference TRBV30 and TRBJ2-7 gives the full variable domain: SQTIHQWPATLVQPVGSPLSLECTVEGTSNPNLYWYRQAAGRGLQLLFYSVGIGQISSEVPQNLSASRPQDRQFILSSKKLLLSDSGFYLCAWSEIGAEQYFGPGTRLTVT.

The chain employs TRBV6-6 and TRBJ2-7; 7 bases align to TRBD2. Trimming took 6 bases from V and 3 from J; bases not matched to a gene: 11. Germline CDR1 reads MNHNY; CDR2 reads SVGAGI (reference sequence). This CDR3 comprises 15 residues. Written as DNA, the CDR3 is TGTGCCAGCAGCCGAGGCGGACTAGGGGACTACGAGCAGTACTTC. Translating it yields CASSRGGLGDYEQYF.

V gene TRBV5-1 combines with J gene TRBJ2-1; D uncertain. This CDR3 has 13 amino acids. Germline V lookup: CDR1 SGHRS, CDR2 YFSETQ. V was cut by 5 bases and J by 4 bases, with 10 bases left in between. This CDR3 is CASSSGQYNEQFF. As DNA, the CDR3 is TGCGCCAGCAGTTCCGGGCAGTACAATGAGCAGTTCTTC.

The CDR3 loop is CASSAFVGGTGNTEAFF. Written as DNA, the CDR3 is TGTGCCAGCAGCGCCTTCGTAGGTGGGACAGGGAACACTGAAGCTTTCTTT. The rearrangement uses TRBV13 and TRBJ1-1; 8 bases are shared with TRBD1. The CDR3 spans 17 residues. CDR1 PRHDT and CDR2 FYEKMQ come from the germline V gene (reference sequence). The V gene end was trimmed by 5 bases and the J gene end by 1 base; junction bases not matched to a gene: 12.

Note on this clone: Its ends do not fully match the called genes, so a read error is possible. The chain combines TRBV29-1 with TRBJ1-2, with unresolved D. The CDR3 contains 8 residues. Germline V gene sequence: CDR1 SQVTM, CDR2 ANQGSEA. The CDR3 here is CSVETFYF. The DNA for the CDR3 is TGCAGCGTTGAAACATTTTACTTC. Variable domain in full (rest from reference TRBV29-1 and TRBJ1-2): SAVISQKPSRDICQRGTSLTIQCQVDSQVTMMFWYRQQPGQSLTLIATANQGSEATYESGFVIDKFPISRPNLTFSTLTVSNMSPEDSSIYLCSVETFYFGSGTRLTVV.

The chain has TRBV6-5 and TRBJ2-6; a possible D gene is TRBD1 (5 bases). The V end was cut by 6 bases, the J end by 4 bases, with 7 bases between. CDR3 length equals 13 residues. CDR1 is MNHEY, CDR2 SVGAGI, per germline. As DNA, the CDR3 is TGTGCCAGCAGCAGGACAGGGGCCAACGTCCTGACTTTC. The encoded protein is CASSRTGANVLTF.

The V call is TRBV5-1, the J call TRBJ2-2, with TRBD1 matching over 8 bases. The CDR3 extends over 14 amino acids. In germline, CDR1 is SGHRS, CDR2 YFSETQ. V was clipped by 3 bases and J by 6 bases; unmatched bases: 4. The CDR3 here is CASSSGGASGELFF. Here the CDR3 DNA reads TGCGCCAGCAGCTCAGGGGGCGCATCCGGGGAGCTGTTTTTT. The full variable domain, rest sourced from reference TRBV5-1 and TRBJ2-2, is KAGVTQTPRYLIKTRGQQVTLSCSPISGHRSVSWYQQTPGQGLQFLFEYFSETQRNKGNFPGRFSGRQFSNSRSEMNVSTLELGDSALYLCASSSGGASGELFFGEGSRLTVL.